Listed here is a single T cell receptor (beta chain). The data are from a study of blood T cell repertoires in COVID-19. Overall study context: The origin of the acute and convalescent COVID-19 samples was the United States, Italy and Spain. PBMCs, B-cell-depleted T cells, or T cells were the source of the cDNA or gDNA that made up the material.

The germline CDR1 and CDR2 sequences are GTSNPN and SVGIG (reference sequence). The V segment lost 8 bases and the J segment 5 bases; nucleotides outside the gene matches: 15. The CDR3 has 16 amino acids. Authors' data handling: By means of reference gene primer amplification, nucleated cell counts were estimated. Profiled with immunoSEQ multiplex PCR; TCRdb holds only in-frame clones, not every one. V and J calls plus clone size are reproduced from that table; the DNA served to infer D and trimming. The repertoire includes some 97,000 clones, around four fifths of them detected once, and roughly an eighth sits in the top ten.

Sequencing was performed on peripheral blood. The chain employs TRBV30 and TRBJ2-3; 11 nucleotides agree with TRBD2. The origin of this receptor is a man between 45 and 60 years old with active or convalescent COVID-19. CDR3 in amino acids: CASTYLSGGDIDTQYF. DNA of the CDR3: TGTGCCAGCACCTATCTTAGCGGGGGGGATATAGATACGCAGTATTTT.